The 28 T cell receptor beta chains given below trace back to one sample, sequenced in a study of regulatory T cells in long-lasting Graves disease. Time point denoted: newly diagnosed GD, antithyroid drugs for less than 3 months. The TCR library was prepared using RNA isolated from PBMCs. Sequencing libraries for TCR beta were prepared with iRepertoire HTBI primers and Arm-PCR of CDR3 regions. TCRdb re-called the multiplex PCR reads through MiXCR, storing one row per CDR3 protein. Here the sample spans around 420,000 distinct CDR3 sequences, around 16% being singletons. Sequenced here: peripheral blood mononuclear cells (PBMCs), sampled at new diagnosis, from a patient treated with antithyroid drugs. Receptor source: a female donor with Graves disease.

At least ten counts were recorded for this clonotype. This CDR3 reads CASSEASGQAEKLFF. CDR3 in DNA: TGCGCCAGCAGTGAGGCCTCGGGACAGGCAGAAAAACTGTTTTTT. V and J are TRBV10-1 and TRBJ1-4; 8 bases are a match to TRBD1. V shed 2 bases and J 8 bases; nucleotides not matched to a gene: 7. The CDR3 extends over 15 amino acids. CDR1 and CDR2 (germline): WNHNN, SYGVQD (reference sequence).

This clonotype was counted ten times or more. The CDR3 region is CASSLGDTFTKNIQYF. As DNA, the CDR3 is TGTGCCAGCAGCTTAGGGGATACCTTTACCAAAAACATTCAGTACTTC. The chain carries TRBV11-2 and TRBJ2-4; no reliable D call. V shed 1 base and J shed 2 bases, with 12 bases lying between them. The V gene's germline CDR1 is SGHAT and CDR2 FQNNGV. The CDR3 has 16 amino acids.

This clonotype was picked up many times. The CDR3 here is CASSLLEGEQFF. For the CDR3, the DNA is TGTGCCAGCAGCCTACTTGAAGGTGAGCAGTTCTTC. The rearrangement uses TRBV11-2 and TRBJ2-1; D unclear. Germline CDR1 and CDR2: SGHAT and FQNNGV. Trimming removed 5 bases from V and 9 bases from J, with 11 bases in between. The CDR3 loop spans 12 amino acids.

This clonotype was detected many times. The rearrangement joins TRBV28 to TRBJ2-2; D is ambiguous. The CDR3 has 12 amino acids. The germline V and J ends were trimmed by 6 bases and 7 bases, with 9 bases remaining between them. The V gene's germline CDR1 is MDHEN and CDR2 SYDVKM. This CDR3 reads CASRLTIGELFF. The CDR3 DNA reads TGTGCCAGCAGGCTGACAATCGGGGAGCTGTTTTTT.

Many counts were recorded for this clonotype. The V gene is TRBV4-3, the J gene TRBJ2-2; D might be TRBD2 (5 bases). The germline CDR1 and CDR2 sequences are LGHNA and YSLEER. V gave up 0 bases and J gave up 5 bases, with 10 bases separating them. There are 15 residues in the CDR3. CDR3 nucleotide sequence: TGCGCCAGCAGCCAAGATGGGTCGGGGACCGGGGAGCTGTTTTTT. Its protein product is CASSQDGSGTGELFF.

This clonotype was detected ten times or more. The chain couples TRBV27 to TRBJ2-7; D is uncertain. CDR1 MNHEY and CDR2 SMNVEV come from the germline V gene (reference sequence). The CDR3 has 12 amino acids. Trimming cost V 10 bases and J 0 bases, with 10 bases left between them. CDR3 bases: TGTGCCACCTCTTCGACCTCCTACGAGCAGTACTTC. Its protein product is CATSSTSYEQYF.

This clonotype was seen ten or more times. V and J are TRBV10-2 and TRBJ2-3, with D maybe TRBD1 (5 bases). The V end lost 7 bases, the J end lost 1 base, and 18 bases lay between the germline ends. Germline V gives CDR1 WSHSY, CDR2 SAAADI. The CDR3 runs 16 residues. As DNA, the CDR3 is TGCGCCAGCATTAGGAGTTCGGGCAGGGGCACAGATACGCAGTATTTT. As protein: CASIRSSGRGTDTQYF.

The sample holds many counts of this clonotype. Written as DNA, the CDR3 is TGTGCCAGCAGCCCCAAAGTGGTTTCCATTGGCTCCTACAATGAGCAGTTCTTC. Protein product: CASSPKVVSIGSYNEQFF. This chain links TRBV7-9 with TRBJ2-1; D remains ambiguous. The CDR3 is 18 amino acids. V lost 5 bases and J lost 0, with 20 bases in between. Germline lookup yields CDR1 SEHNR and CDR2 FQNEAQ (reference sequence).

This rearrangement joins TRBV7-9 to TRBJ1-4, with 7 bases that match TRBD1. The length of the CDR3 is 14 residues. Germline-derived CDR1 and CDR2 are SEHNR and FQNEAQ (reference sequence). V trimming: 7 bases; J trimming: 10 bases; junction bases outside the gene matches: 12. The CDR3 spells CASKEGANVGKLFF. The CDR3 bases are TGTGCCAGCAAGGAGGGGGCGAACGTGGGAAAACTGTTTTTT. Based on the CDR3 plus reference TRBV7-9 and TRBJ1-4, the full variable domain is DTGVSQNPRHKITKRGQNVTFRCDPISEHNRLYWYRQTLGQGPEFLTYFQNEAQLEKSRLLSDRFSAERPKGSFSTLEIQRTEQGDSAMYLCASKEGANVGKLFFGSGTQLSVL.

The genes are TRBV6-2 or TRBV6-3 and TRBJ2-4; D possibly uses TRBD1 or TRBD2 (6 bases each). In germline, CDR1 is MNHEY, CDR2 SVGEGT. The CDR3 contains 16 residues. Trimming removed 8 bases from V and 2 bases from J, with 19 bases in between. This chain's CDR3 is CASGPQGRTTKNIQYF. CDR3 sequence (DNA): TGTGCCAGCGGACCACAGGGAAGGACTACCAAAAACATTCAGTACTTC.

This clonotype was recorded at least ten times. CDR3 protein: CASSEGRDNSPLHF. CDR3 DNA sequence: TGTGCCAGCAGTGAAGGCAGGGACAATTCACCCCTCCACTTT. The rearrangement uses TRBV6-1 and TRBJ1-6; D is possibly TRBD1 (5 bases). The CDR3 is 14 residues long. Germline assignment: CDR1 MNHNS and CDR2 SASEGT. V lost 1 base and J lost 7, with 8 bases in between.

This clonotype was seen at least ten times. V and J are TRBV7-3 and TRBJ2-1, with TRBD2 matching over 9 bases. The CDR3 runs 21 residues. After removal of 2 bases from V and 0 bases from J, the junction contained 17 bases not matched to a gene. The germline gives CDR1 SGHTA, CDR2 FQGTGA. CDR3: CASSLSPLASGMPLSYNEQFF. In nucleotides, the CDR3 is TGTGCCAGCAGCTTATCCCCCCTCGCTAGCGGGATGCCCCTCTCCTACAATGAGCAGTTCTTC. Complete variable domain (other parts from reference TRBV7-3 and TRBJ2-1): GAGVSQTPSNKVTEKGKYVELRCDPISGHTALYWYRQSLGQGPEFLIYFQGTGAADDSGLPNDRFFAVRPEGSVSTLKIQRTERGDSAVYLCASSLSPLASGMPLSYNEQFFGPGTRLTVL.

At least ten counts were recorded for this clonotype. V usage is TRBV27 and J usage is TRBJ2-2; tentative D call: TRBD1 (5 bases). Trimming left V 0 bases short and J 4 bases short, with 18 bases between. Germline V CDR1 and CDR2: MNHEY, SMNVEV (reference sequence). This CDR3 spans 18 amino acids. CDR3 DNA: TGTGCCAGCAGTTTATCCGGTGCACGATCGACAGCCACCGGGGAGCTGTTTTTT. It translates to CASSLSGARSTATGELFF.

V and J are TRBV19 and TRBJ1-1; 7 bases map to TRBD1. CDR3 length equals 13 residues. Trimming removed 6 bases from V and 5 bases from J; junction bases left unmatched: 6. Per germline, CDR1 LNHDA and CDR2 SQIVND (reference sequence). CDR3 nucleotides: TGTGCCAGTAGAGAGCCAGGGGGGACTGAAGCTTTCTTT. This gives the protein CASREPGGTEAFF.

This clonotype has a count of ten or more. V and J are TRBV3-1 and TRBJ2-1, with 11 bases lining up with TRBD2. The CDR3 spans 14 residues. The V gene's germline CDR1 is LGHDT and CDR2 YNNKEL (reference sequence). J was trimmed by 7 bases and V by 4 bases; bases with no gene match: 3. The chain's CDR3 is CASSLLAGGNEQFF. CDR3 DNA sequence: TGTGCCAGCAGCCTTCTAGCGGGAGGAAATGAGCAGTTCTTC.

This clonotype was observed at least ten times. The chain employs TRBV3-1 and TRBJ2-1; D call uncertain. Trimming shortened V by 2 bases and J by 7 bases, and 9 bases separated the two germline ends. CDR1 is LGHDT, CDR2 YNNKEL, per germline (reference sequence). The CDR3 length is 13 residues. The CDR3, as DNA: TGTGCCAGCAGCCAATTGGTCCGTAATGAGCAGTTCTTC. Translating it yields CASSQLVRNEQFF.

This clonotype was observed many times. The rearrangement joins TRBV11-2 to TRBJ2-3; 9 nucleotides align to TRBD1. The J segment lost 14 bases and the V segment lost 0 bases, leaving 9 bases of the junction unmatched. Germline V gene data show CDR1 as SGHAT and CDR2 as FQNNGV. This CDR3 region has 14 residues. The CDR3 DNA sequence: TGTGCCAGCAGCTTAGATCTAAGGACAGGGGTTCGGTATTTT. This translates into CASSLDLRTGVRYF.

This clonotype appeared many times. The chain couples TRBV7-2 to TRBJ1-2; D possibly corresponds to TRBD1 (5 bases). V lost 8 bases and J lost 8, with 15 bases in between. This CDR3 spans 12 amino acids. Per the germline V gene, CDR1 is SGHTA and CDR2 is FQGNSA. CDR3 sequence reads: CASSRDSRGYTF. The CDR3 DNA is TGTGCCAGCTCAAGAGACAGTCGAGGCTACACCTTC.

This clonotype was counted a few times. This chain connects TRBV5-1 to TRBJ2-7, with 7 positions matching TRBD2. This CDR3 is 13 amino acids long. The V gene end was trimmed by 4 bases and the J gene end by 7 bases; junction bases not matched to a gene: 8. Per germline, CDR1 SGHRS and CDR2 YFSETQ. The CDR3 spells CASSLVVGREQYF. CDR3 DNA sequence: TGCGCCAGCAGCCTCGTTGTCGGGAGGGAGCAGTACTTC.

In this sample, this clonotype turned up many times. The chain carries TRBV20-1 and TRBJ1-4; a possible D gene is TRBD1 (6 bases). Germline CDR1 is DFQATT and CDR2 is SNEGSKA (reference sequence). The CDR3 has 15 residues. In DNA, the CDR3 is TGCAGCGCCCCCCAGGGGTCCTTTTATAATGAAAAACTGTTTTTT. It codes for CSAPQGSFYNEKLFF.

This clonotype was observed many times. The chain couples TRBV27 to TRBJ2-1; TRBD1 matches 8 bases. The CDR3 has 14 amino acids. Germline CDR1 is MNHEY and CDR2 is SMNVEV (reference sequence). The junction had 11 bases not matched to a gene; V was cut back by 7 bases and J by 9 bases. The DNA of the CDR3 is TGTGCCAGCACCCTAGGACAGGGAGGCACTGAGCAGTTCTTC. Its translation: CASTLGQGGTEQFF.

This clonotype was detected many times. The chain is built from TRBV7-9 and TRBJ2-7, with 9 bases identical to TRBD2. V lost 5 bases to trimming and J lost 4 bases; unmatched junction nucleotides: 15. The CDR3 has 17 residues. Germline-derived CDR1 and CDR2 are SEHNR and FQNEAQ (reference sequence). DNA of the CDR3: TGTGCCAGCAGCCCTGCTTTTCTACGCGGGAGGGGATACGAGCAGTACTTC. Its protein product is CASSPAFLRGRGYEQYF.

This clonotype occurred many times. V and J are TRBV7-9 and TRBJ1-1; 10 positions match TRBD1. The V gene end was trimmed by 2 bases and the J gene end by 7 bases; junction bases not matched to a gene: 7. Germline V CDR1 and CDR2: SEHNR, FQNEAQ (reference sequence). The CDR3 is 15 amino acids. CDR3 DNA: TGTGCCAGCAGCTTAACCGGACAGGGGGGCCATGAAGCTTTCTTT. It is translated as CASSLTGQGGHEAFF.

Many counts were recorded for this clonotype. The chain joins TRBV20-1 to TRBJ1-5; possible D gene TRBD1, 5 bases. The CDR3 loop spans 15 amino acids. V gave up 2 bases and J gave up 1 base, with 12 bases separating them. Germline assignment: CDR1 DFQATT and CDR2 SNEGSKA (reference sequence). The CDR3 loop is CSARSAGTSNQPQHF. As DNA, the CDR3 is TGCAGTGCTAGATCCGCCGGGACGAGCAATCAGCCCCAGCATTTT.

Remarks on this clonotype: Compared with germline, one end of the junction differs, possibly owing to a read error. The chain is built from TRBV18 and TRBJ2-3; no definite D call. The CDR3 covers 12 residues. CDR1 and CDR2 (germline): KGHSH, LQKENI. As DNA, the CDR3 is TGTGTCAGCTCATCCGGAGCAGATACGCAGTATTTT. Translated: CVSSSGADTQYF.

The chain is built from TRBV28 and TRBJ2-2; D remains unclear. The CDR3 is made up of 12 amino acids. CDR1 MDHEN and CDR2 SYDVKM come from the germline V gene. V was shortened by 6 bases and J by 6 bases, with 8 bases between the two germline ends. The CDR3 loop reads CASREGPGELFF. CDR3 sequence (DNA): TGTGCCAGCAGAGAAGGGCCCGGGGAGCTGTTTTTT.

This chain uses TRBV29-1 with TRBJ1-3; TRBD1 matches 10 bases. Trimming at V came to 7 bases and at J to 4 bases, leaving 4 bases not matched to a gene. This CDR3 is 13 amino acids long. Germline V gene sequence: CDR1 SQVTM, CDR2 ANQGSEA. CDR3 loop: CSASTGGGNTIYF. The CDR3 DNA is TGCAGCGCATCGACAGGGGGCGGAAACACCATATATTTT.

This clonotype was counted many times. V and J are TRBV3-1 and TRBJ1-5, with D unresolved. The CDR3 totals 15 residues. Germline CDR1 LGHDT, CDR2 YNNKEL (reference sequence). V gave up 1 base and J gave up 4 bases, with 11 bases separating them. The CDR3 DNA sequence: TGTGCCAGCAGCCAAGGCAGCGATTTTAATCAGCCCCAGCATTTT. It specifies CASSQGSDFNQPQHF.